This T cell receptor (beta chain) was recorded in a study of regulatory T cells in long-lasting Graves disease. Overall study: Graves' patients (newly diagnosed) had been on antithyroid drugs under 3 months. General observations from the study: The study found TRBV28, TRBJ1-2 and TRBJ2-5 favored in persistent disease.

The V gene lost 3 bases and the J gene lost 8 bases, with 19 bases spanning the gap. This CDR3 contains 15 residues. CDR1 MNHEY and CDR2 SVGEGT come from the germline V gene. As to this clonotype: Its antigen is currently unknown. A much larger clone sits a single nucleotide away, making a read error possible. The CDR3 ends on some other residue instead of the conserved phenylalanine or tryptophan, so this is likely a read error.

Combining iRepertoire HTBI primers with Arm-PCR of CDR3 regions, the authors built TCR beta libraries. TCRdb re-called the multiplex PCR reads through MiXCR, storing one row per CDR3 protein. The sample has more than 300,000 distinct CDR3 sequences, about 17% seen once. Time point reported: newly diagnosed GD, antithyroid drugs for less than 3 months. The TCR library was made from RNA that had been extracted from PBMCs in TRIzol. These same records also appear under a second study, on T cells in Graves' hyperthyroidism and ophthalmopathy. That report adds: Patients were excluded for uncontrolled infection, other autoimmune disease, pregnancy or lactation.

The specimen was peripheral blood mononuclear cells (PBMCs), collected at new diagnosis, from a patient treated with antithyroid drugs. This rearrangement joins TRBV6-2 or TRBV6-3 to TRBJ1-1, with D uncertain. The receptor was derived from a woman aged 18 to 35 with Graves disease. The CDR3 sequence: CASSYYSRPGSEAFS. The CDR3 DNA reads TGTGCCAGCAGTTATTATAGCCGGCCAGGATCGGAAGCTTTCTCT.